Below, one TCR beta chain is given with its context. This record belongs to a study of T cells in Graves' hyperthyroidism and ophthalmopathy. V shed 2 bases and J 5 bases; nucleotides not matched to a gene: 3. The germline gives CDR1 KGHDR, CDR2 SFDVKD. CDR3 length equals 15 residues. The CDR3 regions of TCR beta were amplified from RNA transcripts. The primer set for the first-round RT-PCR of the TCR CDR3 was HTBI. Each CDR3 protein gets one entry after TCRdb re-called the multiplex PCR reads with MiXCR. The sample lists about 290,000 distinct CDR3 sequences, roughly 19% occurring once. The sequencing input was blood. This sequence joins TRBV24-1 and TRBJ2-1; TRBD1 aligns across 9 bases. This clonotype was obtained from a man aged 50 to 60 with Graves' ophthalmopathy. CDR3 nucleotides: TGTGCCACCAGTGATTCGACAGGGGGAAACAATGAGCAGTTCTTC. Its protein product is CATSDSTGGNNEQFF.